This T cell receptor (beta chain) appears in the sequencing data of a study of blood T cell repertoires in COVID-19. Study information: Acute and convalescent COVID-19 samples came from the United States, Italy and Spain.

The trim removed 6 bases at V and 3 bases at J, leaving 7 bases unmatched. The CDR3 is 16 amino acids. Germline V gives CDR1 SGHAT, CDR2 FQNNGV. One Seattle source followed patients from active infection through their disease course. Original analysis: Amplification from reference gene primers served as the basis for estimated nucleated cell counts. Profiled with immunoSEQ multiplex PCR; TCRdb holds only in-frame clones, not every one. Clonal size and the V and J genes are those of that table, whereas D and trimming came from the DNA. The table has around 160,000 clones, around 87% seen once. Sequencing used peripheral blood. This chain connects TRBV11-2 to TRBJ1-3; TRBD1 matches 11 bases. This sequence was found in a woman in her seventies with COVID-19, enrolled during active disease. CDR3 residues: CASSPDRGHFGNTIYF. The CDR3 bases are TGTGCCAGCAGTCCGGACAGGGGGCATTTTGGAAACACCATATATTTT. The variable domain in full, with the rest retrieved from reference TRBV11-2 and TRBJ1-3, is EAGVAQSPRYKIIEKRQSVAFWCNPISGHATLYWYQQILGQGPKLLIQFQNNGVVDDSQLPKDRFSAERLKGVDSTLKIQPAKLEDSAVYLCASSPDRGHFGNTIYFGEGSWLTVV.